The present T cell receptor (beta chain) was sequenced within a study of T cell responses to AZD1222 COVID-19 vaccine. This clone was observed a single time. Antigen: not known. This CDR3 contains 15 residues. V was clipped by 3 bases and J by 7 bases; unmatched bases: 8. Germline assignment: CDR1 SGHDT and CDR2 YYEEEE. Profiling relied on immunoSEQ multiplex PCR, and the TCRdb table lists in-frame clones only, not all of them. The sample contains over 150,000 clones, roughly 90% of which appear only once. Overall study results and limits: It was only a handful of AZD1222 recipients who were seropositive at baseline. Receipt of two AZD1222 doses was followed by a rise in Spike-specific TCR breadth and depth.

The sequence was obtained from an adult in good health. The chain joins TRBV5-6 to TRBJ2-2; TRBD1 matches at 8 bases. The sequenced sample was peripheral blood, obtained on day 0 of MenACWY control vaccination. DNA for the CDR3: TGTGCCAGCAGCTCAAGGACAGGGTGGGGCGGGGAGCTGTTTTTT. Amino acids: CASSSRTGWGGELFF.